One sample yielded the 29 T cell receptor beta chains listed below, sequenced in a study of blood T cell repertoires in COVID-19. The method was immunoSEQ multiplex PCR; TCRdb's version includes in-frame clones alone and lacks a portion of them. Of around 310,000 clones in the sample, 89% were seen once. Sequenced material: PBMCs or T cells enriched from blood (not recorded which). The receptor source for this set is a woman in her twenties or thirties who had recovered from COVID-19.

In this sample, this clone turned up once. CDR3: CASSPGGQFTDTQYF. The CDR3 bases are TGTGCCAGCAGTCCAGGGGGACAGTTCACAGATACGCAGTATTTT. The chain employs TRBV27 and TRBJ2-3, with TRBD1 matching 7 bases. The germline CDR1 and CDR2 sequences are MNHEY and SMNVEV (reference sequence). The CDR3 totals 15 residues. Losses at the gene ends were 5 bases for V and 2 bases for J; bases not matched to a gene: 7.

This clone was counted once. The DNA of the CDR3 is TGTGCCAGCTCACCACCGATTAGTACTAGCGGGAGTCGCACCGGGGAGCTGTTTTTT. Translating gives CASSPPISTSGSRTGELFF. This chain joins TRBV18 and TRBJ2-2; TRBD2 aligns across 11 bases. This CDR3 is built from 19 residues. The germline V gene encodes CDR1 KGHSH and CDR2 LQKENI. The junction had 10 bases not matched to a gene; V was cut back by 0 bases and J by 4 bases.

The chain links TRBV4-1 to TRBJ1-2; TRBD1 might be the D (5 bases). V was pared by 4 bases and J by 8 bases, with 29 bases between. Germline values: CDR1 MGHRA, CDR2 YSYEKL. The CDR3 loop spans 18 amino acids. Written as DNA, the CDR3 is TGCGCCAGCAGCCTCCCCCGGCGGGGCCCGGTTCATCATCGAGGCTACACCTTC. It is translated as CASSLPRRGPVHHRGYTF.

This clone occurred once. The J gene is TRBJ1-1, the V gene TRBV5-1; D is unresolved. The V gene lost 0 bases and the J gene lost 1 base, with 13 bases spanning the gap. There are 16 residues in the CDR3. The V gene's germline CDR1 is SGHRS and CDR2 YFSETQ. CDR3 nucleotides: TGCGCCAGCAGCTTGGGTCGGGATCGTGCGAACACTGAAGCTTTCTTT. Protein: CASSLGRDRANTEAFF.

The chain joins TRBV12-3 or TRBV12-4 to TRBJ2-7; D is possibly TRBD2 (5 bases). Trimming took off 6 bases at V and 4 bases at J, with 10 bases between the two ends. This CDR3 comprises 12 residues. The CDR3 reads CASSPEGYEQYF. CDR3 DNA sequence: TGTGCCAGCAGCCCCGAGGGATACGAGCAGTACTTC.

This clone was detected only once. CDR3 nucleotide sequence: TGTGCCACCAGCAGAGACCCCGACAGGGACCTGTACGAGCAGTACTTC. This gives the protein CATSRDPDRDLYEQYF. The chain combines TRBV15 with TRBJ2-7, with 7 bases fitting TRBD1. This CDR3 contains 16 residues. V gave up 0 bases and J gave up 4 bases; unmatched junction bases: 9. Per the germline V gene, CDR1 is LNHNV and CDR2 is YYDKDF (reference sequence).

The chain recombines TRBV4-1 with TRBJ1-4, with a tentative D call TRBD1 (5 bases). This CDR3 is 18 amino acids long. The germline V gene encodes CDR1 MGHRA and CDR2 YSYEKL. Trimming stripped 1 base from V and 7 bases from J, with 22 bases between. The CDR3 DNA reads as TGCGCCAGCAGCCAAGGCCGGGGCGGGGTAAGATTTGGTGAAAAACTGTTTTTT. Encoded protein: CASSQGRGGVRFGEKLFF.

The gene calls are TRBV29-1 and TRBJ2-7; TRBD1 agrees at 7 bases. This CDR3 has 13 amino acids. The germline V gene has CDR1 SQVTM and CDR2 ANQGSEA. V shed 5 bases and J 4 bases; nucleotides not matched to a gene: 8. CDR3 coding DNA: TGCAGCGTTCAATCGTTCAGGGGGTACGAGCAGTACTTC. Translating gives CSVQSFRGYEQYF.

The rearrangement uses TRBV28 and TRBJ2-1; 7 bases agree with TRBD1. Looked up from germline, CDR1 is MDHEN and CDR2 is SYDVKM. Losses at the gene ends were 10 bases for V and 7 bases for J; bases not matched to a gene: 13. The CDR3 is 14 residues long. CDR3 residues: CATRQGSKGNEQFF. The CDR3 bases are TGTGCCACCAGACAGGGCAGTAAAGGGAATGAGCAGTTCTTC.

The chain links TRBV4-1 to TRBJ1-2; no definite D call. Trimming took off 2 bases at V and 2 bases at J, with 6 bases between the two ends. This CDR3 has 13 amino acids. CDR1 and CDR2 from the germline V gene are MGHRA and YSYEKL. Here the CDR3 DNA reads TGCGCCAGCAGCCAATCCCCAAACTATGGCTACACCTTC. Its translation: CASSQSPNYGYTF.

The CDR3 reads CASSLGFGLAGPYNEQFF. CDR3 in DNA: TGTGCCAGCAGCTTAGGCTTCGGGCTAGCGGGACCCTACAATGAGCAGTTCTTC. The chain recombines TRBV11-2 with TRBJ2-1; TRBD2 agrees at 9 bases. V lost 1 base and J lost 2; bases outside the gene matches: 9. Germline CDR1 SGHAT, CDR2 FQNNGV. This CDR3 spans 18 amino acids.

The chain carries TRBV27 and TRBJ2-1; TRBD2 might be the D (6 bases). The CDR3 is made up of 13 amino acids. The ends were cut back, 4 bases at V and 12 bases at J, with 16 bases in the middle. Germline V lookup: CDR1 MNHEY, CDR2 SMNVEV (reference sequence). The CDR3 spells CASSSPTRRGQFF. The CDR3 DNA sequence: TGTGCCAGCAGTTCCCCCACGCGGAGGGGGCAGTTCTTC.

This clone appeared once. The V and J genes are TRBV7-9 and TRBJ2-7; D gene unclear. The germline V gene encodes CDR1 SEHNR and CDR2 FQNEAQ (reference sequence). Deletions cut 8 bases from V and 6 bases from J, with 11 bases between. The CDR3 is made up of 11 amino acids. In DNA, the CDR3 is TGTGCCAGCGGAGAGAGCCCCGAGCAGTACTTC. Translated, it gives CASGESPEQYF.

The chain links TRBV25-1 to TRBJ2-1; the match to TRBD1 covers 7 bases. The germline CDR1 and CDR2 sequences are MGHDK and SYGVNS. This CDR3 is 15 amino acids long. J gave up 5 bases and V 6 bases, and 10 bases lay outside the gene matches. Written as DNA, the CDR3 is TGTGCCAGCAGCCCACTCCGGGACAGAGACAATGAGCAGTTCTTC. Protein sequence: CASSPLRDRDNEQFF.

The chain combines TRBV10-3 with TRBJ2-1, with D possibly matching TRBD2 (5 bases). Trimming shortened V by 6 bases and J by 0 bases, and 9 bases separated the two germline ends. Germline lookup yields CDR1 ENHRY and CDR2 SYGVKD. CDR3 length: 14 amino acids. The CDR3 sequence: CAIRERSSYNEQFF. DNA for the CDR3: TGTGCCATCAGAGAGCGGAGCTCCTACAATGAGCAGTTCTTC.

The chain employs TRBV5-5 and TRBJ1-5; D is ambiguous. From germline, CDR1 is SGHKS and CDR2 YYEKEE (reference sequence). The germline V and J ends were trimmed by 4 bases and 4 bases, with 6 bases remaining between them. CDR3 length: 12 residues. In DNA, the CDR3 is TGTGCCAGCAGCCCGTTTAATCAGCCCCAGCATTTT. Its protein is CASSPFNQPQHF.

The chain carries TRBV5-8 and TRBJ1-1, with 8 bases matching TRBD1. The CDR3 is made up of 15 amino acids. The ends lost 0 bases at V and 11 bases at J; junction bases unmatched: 12. Germline CDR1 is SGHTS and CDR2 is YDEGEE. The chain's CDR3 is CASSLEYTGGYLAFF. The CDR3 DNA reads as TGTGCCAGCAGCTTGGAGTATACAGGGGGTTATCTGGCTTTCTTT.

The rearrangement uses TRBV7-3 and TRBJ2-7; D ambiguous. Trimming took 1 base from V and 3 from J, leaving 4 bases between them. From germline, CDR1 is SGHTA and CDR2 FQGTGA. The CDR3 sequence is 12 residues long. CDR3 protein: CASSLNGYEQYF. The CDR3, as DNA: TGTGCCAGCAGCTTAAACGGCTACGAGCAGTACTTC.

The chain carries TRBV28 and TRBJ2-5, with D possibly being TRBD1 (5 bases). Per the germline V gene, CDR1 is MDHEN and CDR2 is SYDVKM. This CDR3 is built from 13 residues. Between the trimmed V and J ends, which lost 8 bases and 4 bases, there was a span of 14 bases. The CDR3 DNA reads as TGTGCCAGCCTAGGGGTGTGGAGAGAGACCCAGTACTTC. Translated: CASLGVWRETQYF.

The chain couples TRBV4-1 to TRBJ2-2; TRBD2 matches 9 bases. CDR1 MGHRA and CDR2 YSYEKL come from the germline V gene. V lost 4 bases, J lost 5 bases, and 14 bases stayed unmatched. The CDR3 loop spans 18 amino acids. CDR3 protein: CASSPSPAREGRTGELFF. CDR3 DNA sequence: TGCGCCAGCAGCCCCTCGCCAGCGCGGGAGGGTAGGACCGGGGAGCTGTTTTTT.

This clone is a singleton in its sample. This chain connects TRBV3-1 (or the pseudogene TRBV3-2) to TRBJ2-2; D not certain. The V end lost 4 bases, the J end lost 6 bases, and 6 bases lay between the germline ends. This CDR3 has 12 residues. Germline CDR1 is LGHDT and CDR2 is YNNKEL (reference sequence). CDR3 loop: CASSPQAGELFF. CDR3 sequence (DNA): TGTGCCAGCAGCCCTCAGGCCGGGGAGCTGTTTTTT.

The chain employs TRBV7-2 and TRBJ2-2, with 8 bases that match TRBD1. The CDR3 contains 16 residues. In germline, CDR1 is SGHTA, CDR2 FQGNSA. The V gene end was trimmed by 3 bases and the J gene end by 1 base; junction bases not matched to a gene: 4. The CDR3 loop reads CASSLSGTGNTGELFF. The CDR3 region has the DNA TGTGCCAGCAGCTTGTCCGGGACAGGGAACACCGGGGAGCTGTTTTTT. The entire variable domain, with the rest obtained from reference TRBV7-2 and TRBJ2-2, is as follows: GAGVSQSPSNKVTEKGKDVELRCDPISGHTALYWYRQSLGQGLEFLIYFQGNSAPDKSGLPSDRFSAERTGGSVSTLTIQRTQQEDSAVYLCASSLSGTGNTGELFFGEGSRLTVL.

V is TRBV30 and J is TRBJ2-6; D is unresolved. The CDR3 is made up of 14 amino acids. Germline-derived CDR1 and CDR2 are GTSNPN and SVGIG (reference sequence). V lost 1 base and J lost 0, with 4 bases in between. Here the CDR3 reads CAWSDYSGANVLTF. CDR3 in DNA: TGTGCCTGGAGTGATTACTCTGGGGCCAACGTCCTGACTTTC.

The rearrangement joins TRBV6-2 or TRBV6-3 to TRBJ2-1; D may be TRBD2 (6 bases). Per germline, CDR1 MNHEY and CDR2 SVGEGT. The CDR3 spans 12 residues. The ends were cut back, 6 bases at V and 6 bases at J, with 9 bases in the middle. CDR3 region: CASSTSINEQFF. CDR3 coding DNA: TGTGCCAGCAGCACTAGCATCAATGAGCAGTTCTTC.

The chain combines TRBV14 with TRBJ2-7; TRBD1 matches 9 bases. Germline lookup yields CDR1 SGHDN and CDR2 FVKESK. CDR3 length: 16 amino acids. V shed 4 bases, J shed 1 base, and the junction held 8 bases outside the gene matches. The CDR3 loop reads CASSLMGQGRSYEQYF. For the CDR3, the DNA is TGTGCCAGCAGCCTGATGGGACAGGGAAGGTCCTACGAGCAGTACTTC.

Worth noting for this clone: The sample has other DNA sequences that encode this CDR3 too. This sequence joins TRBV6-2 or TRBV6-3 and TRBJ2-6; D gene unclear. V lost 5 bases and J 0 bases, leaving 5 bases between the germline ends. The CDR3 length is 14 residues. Per germline, CDR1 MNHEY and CDR2 SVGEGT. The CDR3 coding sequence is TGTGCCAGCAGTCCAGTCTCTGGGGCCAACGTCCTGACTTTC. Residues: CASSPVSGANVLTF.

The V gene is TRBV10-3, the J gene TRBJ1-6; tentatively, D is TRBD1 (5 bases). Germline assignment: CDR1 ENHRY and CDR2 SYGVKD. The ends were cut back, 6 bases at V and 7 bases at J, with 13 bases in the middle. The CDR3 runs 14 residues. CDR3 DNA sequence: TGTGCCATCAGCCGGACACCGATAAATTCACCCCTCCACTTT. Protein sequence: CAISRTPINSPLHF.

A word on this clone: A read error may produce the germline difference seen at one junction end. The chain employs TRBV7-7 and TRBJ2-2, with TRBD1 matching over 10 bases. The CDR3 is made up of 16 amino acids. CDR1 SSHAT and CDR2 FNYEAQ come from the germline V gene (reference sequence). The DNA of the CDR3 is TGTGCTAGCAGCTCCGACAGGGGGCGACGAGCCGGGGAGCTGTTTTTT. It is translated as CASSSDRGRRAGELFF.

A single count supports this clone. The chain recombines TRBV19 with TRBJ2-2; 8 positions agree with TRBD2. The CDR3 sequence is 15 residues long. Unmatched junction bases numbered 4, after V lost 3 bases and J lost 4 bases. The germline V gene has CDR1 LNHDA and CDR2 SQIVND (reference sequence). DNA for the CDR3: TGTGCCAGTAGTATGGCGGGAGGAGGCACCGGGGAGCTGTTTTTT. Its protein is CASSMAGGGTGELFF.